Listed below are T cell receptor beta chains from one sample, sequenced in a study of blood T cell repertoires in COVID-19. Assay: immunoSEQ multiplex PCR; the TCRdb copy retains only in-frame clones and omits some. The sample carries about 220,000 clones, roughly 85% recorded once. The sample comprised peripheral blood. These TCRs come from a woman in her 70s with COVID-19, enrolled during active disease. The CDR3 runs from the conserved cysteine through the conserved F or W. D genes are given only for firm matches. Clone size, where shown, is once, few, many, or a class for clones that have expanded.

j_call clone_size d_call v_call cdr3_nt cdr3_aa
TRBJ1-1 . . TRBV18 TGTGCCAGCTCGCCTAGCATGAACACTGAAGCTTTCTTT CASSPSMNTEAFF
TRBJ1-4 . . TRBV12-3/TRBV12-4 TGTGCCAGCAGTTTAACCCAGTTACGACTGTTTTTT CASSLTQLRLFF
TRBJ2-1 . TRBD1 TRBV10-3 TGTGCCATCCGAGGACAGGGGGACTACAATGAGCAGTTCTTC CAIRGQGDYNEQFF
TRBJ1-2 . . TRBV19 TGTGCCAGTAGTATAGCTCGAGGAAACGGCGTCCCTAACTATGGCTACACCTTC CASSIARGNGVPNYGYTF
TRBJ1-4 . . TRBV6-5 TGTGCCAGCAGTTCCATTACAGGGGAAAAACTGTTTTTT CASSSITGEKLFF
TRBJ2-1 . . TRBV18 TGTGCCAGCTCACCAAACAGGGAAACCTACAATGAGCAGTTCTTC CASSPNRETYNEQFF
TRBJ2-7 . TRBD2 TRBV29-1 TGCAGCGTTGAAGCGGGGGGAGGGTACGAGCAGTACTTC CSVEAGGGYEQYF
TRBJ2-1 . TRBD2 TRBV7-9 TGTGCCAGCAGACTACCTAGCGGGAGTTACTATGAGCAGTTCTTC CASRLPSGSYYEQFF
TRBJ2-7 . . TRBV5-8 TGTGCCAGCAGCTTGGTGGGCCCATACGAGCAGTACTTC CASSLVGPYEQYF
TRBJ2-7 . . TRBV5-4 TGTGCCAGCAGCTTGGATCGTTCACAGGTCTCCTACGAGCAGTACTTC CASSLDRSQVSYEQYF
TRBJ1-2 . . TRBV6-5 TGTGCCAGCACCAAGGGTGAGGGCTACTATGGCTACACCTTC CASTKGEGYYGYTF
TRBJ1-5 . . TRBV6-5 TGTGCCAGCAGTTACTCGACGCGGGAGGCTCCCCAGCATTTT CASSYSTREAPQHF
TRBJ1-5 . . TRBV10-3 TGTGCCATCAGTGAGGGCCCAGATGGCCAGCCCCAGCATTTT CAISEGPDGQPQHF
TRBJ2-7 . . TRBV20-1 TGCAGTGCTAGTGTTTCAGGCGAGCAGTACTTC CSASVSGEQYF
TRBJ1-2 once TRBD1 TRBV6-5 TGTGCCAGCAGTCAAAACCGGGACAGGGTGAATGGCTACACCTTC CASSQNRDRVNGYTF
TRBJ2-7 . TRBD1 TRBV4-2 TGTGCCAGCAGCCAAGATCCGAGGGACAGGGGCGAGCAGTACTTC CASSQDPRDRGEQYF
TRBJ2-3 . . TRBV7-3 TGTGCCAGCAGCTTATCGCCGGGGGTCGGGCCAGATACGCAGTATTTT CASSLSPGVGPDTQYF
TRBJ1-1 . . TRBV2 TGTGCCACAAACCAGGGTTCCACCATGAACACTGAAGCTTTCTTT CATNQGSTMNTEAFF
TRBJ2-7 once TRBD1 TRBV7-6 TGTGCCAGCAGCTTCGGGGACAGGGCGGGCTCCTACGAGCAGTACTTC CASSFGDRAGSYEQYF
TRBJ1-5 . . TRBV2 TGTGCCAGCAGTAGTCGGTTGGATCAGCCCCAGCATTTT CASSSRLDQPQHF
TRBJ2-3 . TRBD2 TRBV4-1 TGCGCCAGCAGCCTCCTACTAGCGACGGGAACAGATACGCAGTATTTT CASSLLLATGTDTQYF
TRBJ2-7 few TRBD1 TRBV5-4 TGTGCCAGCAGCCTTGGGACAGGGGGCCTCTACGAGCAGTACTTC CASSLGTGGLYEQYF
TRBJ1-1 . TRBD1 TRBV7-2 TGTGCCAGCAGATCTAACAGACAACAGGGGAAGCCGACTGAAGCTTTCTTT CASRSNRQQGKPTEAFF
TRBJ2-1 . TRBD2 TRBV23-1 TGCGCCAGCAGTCAGAGACTAGCGGGAGTAGGTGAGCAGTTCTTC CASSQRLAGVGEQFF
TRBJ1-1 . TRBD1 TRBV19 TGTGCCAGTAGCCCAGGGGGCATAGCCACTATGAACACTGAAGCTTTCTTT CASSPGGIATMNTEAFF
TRBJ1-1 . . TRBV20-1 TGCAGTGCTCCCCCCGGAGCTTTCTTT CSAPPGAFF
TRBJ1-5 few . TRBV20-1 TGCAGTGCTGGTGGAATGTTGGGGCCCAATCAGCCCCAGCATTTT CSAGGMLGPNQPQHF
TRBJ2-7 . . TRBV23-1 TGCACCAGCAGTCAAACCCTCAGGGGCTACGAGCAGTACTTC CTSSQTLRGYEQYF
TRBJ1-2 . TRBD1 TRBV7-8 TGTGCCAGCAGCTCGGGACAGGGGGCCCGGTATGGCTACACCTTC CASSSGQGARYGYTF